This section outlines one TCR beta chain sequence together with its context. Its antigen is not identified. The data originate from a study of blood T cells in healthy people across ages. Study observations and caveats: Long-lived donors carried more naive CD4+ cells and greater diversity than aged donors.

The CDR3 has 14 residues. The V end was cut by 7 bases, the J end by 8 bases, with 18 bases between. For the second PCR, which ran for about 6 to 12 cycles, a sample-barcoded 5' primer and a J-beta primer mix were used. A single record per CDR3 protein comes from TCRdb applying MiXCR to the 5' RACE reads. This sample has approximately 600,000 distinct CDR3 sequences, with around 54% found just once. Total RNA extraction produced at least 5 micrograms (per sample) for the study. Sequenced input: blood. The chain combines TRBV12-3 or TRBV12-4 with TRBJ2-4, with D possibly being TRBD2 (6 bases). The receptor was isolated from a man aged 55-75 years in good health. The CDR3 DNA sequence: TGTGCCAGCAACACCGGAGGGGTCTGGGACATTCAGTACTTC. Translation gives CASNTGGVWDIQYF.